Listed here are 17 T cell receptor beta chains from one sample, sequenced in a study of blood T cells in healthy people across ages (dated by TCRdb to between 2015 and 2016). Libraries were made using 5' RACE. The second PCR ran for about 6 to 11 cycles and used a J-beta primer mix along with a sample-barcoded 5' primer. TCRdb reanalyzed the raw reads on its own, using fastp at Q25 for trimming and MiXCR for clone calling, and kept in-frame beta chains. Every distinct CDR3 protein forms one entry, paired with its most common genes and DNA. The sample yields 1.5 million to 2 million distinct CDR3 sequences; approximately 39% were counted once. The ten largest clones represent roughly 23% of the sample. The specimen sequenced was blood. The receptors were sampled from a human donor in good health.

The chain uses TRBV5-6 and TRBJ2-1; a possible D gene is TRBD1 (8 bases). Germline V gene sequence: CDR1 SGHDT, CDR2 YYEEEE. This CDR3 contains 15 residues. Trimming removed 0 bases from V and 7 bases from J, with 14 bases in between. DNA for the CDR3: TGTGCCAGCAGCTTGGTGGACAGGGAGGGGAATGAGCAGTTCTTC. This translates into CASSLVDREGNEQFF.

The V gene is TRBV6-2 or TRBV6-3, the J gene TRBJ1-2; no firm D call. The V gene lost 2 bases and the J gene lost 8 bases, with 15 bases spanning the gap. The germline V gene has CDR1 MNHEY and CDR2 SVGEGT. This CDR3 spans 14 amino acids. CDR3 region: CASSYNARPGGYTF. CDR3 DNA: TGTGCCAGCAGTTACAACGCAAGGCCTGGAGGCTACACCTTC.

This clonotype was seen at least ten times. V and J are TRBV4-2 and TRBJ2-7, with unresolved D. The V end was cut by 4 bases, the J end by 6 bases, with 13 bases between. The CDR3 loop spans 13 amino acids. Per the germline V gene, CDR1 is LGHNA and CDR2 is YNFKEQ. In nucleotides, the CDR3 is TGTGCCAGCAGCCTATCCCTAGAGCGCGAGCAGTACTTC. It specifies CASSLSLEREQYF.

V and J are TRBV20-1 and TRBJ1-1; 8 bases map to TRBD1. With 2 bases clipped from V and 2 bases from J, the junction kept 7 bases outside the gene matches. This CDR3 contains 15 residues. The germline CDR1 and CDR2 sequences are DFQATT and SNEGSKA (reference sequence). This chain's CDR3 is CSARPQGTGNTEAFF. The CDR3 DNA reads TGCAGTGCTAGACCCCAAGGGACAGGCAACACTGAAGCTTTCTTT.

This chain links TRBV11-3 with TRBJ2-1; possible D gene TRBD1, 5 bases. CDR3 length: 14 residues. Trimming removed 5 bases at V and 4 bases at J, with 12 bases between. Germline V CDR1 and CDR2: SGHNT, YENEEA. The CDR3 is CASSTTTVYNEQFF. In DNA, the CDR3 is TGTGCCAGCAGCACAACGACAGTTTACAATGAGCAGTTCTTC.

CDR3 region: CASSYGGGVGGYTF. The CDR3 DNA follows: TGTGCCAGCAGTTATGGGGGGGGTGTCGGAGGCTACACCTTC. The chain recombines TRBV2 with TRBJ1-2; TRBD1 is a possible D gene (5 bases). The CDR3 spans 14 residues. Trimming stripped 5 bases from V and 8 bases from J, with 18 bases between. CDR1 is SNHLY, CDR2 FYNNEI, per germline.

About this clonotype itself: Since no conserved phenylalanine or tryptophan closes the CDR3, a read error is the likely cause. This chain joins TRBV11-1 and TRBJ1-6, with D unresolved. Germline V gene data show CDR1 as SGHAT and CDR2 as FQDESV (reference sequence). This CDR3 is 17 amino acids long. Deletions cut 5 bases from V and 0 bases from J, with 14 bases between. The CDR3 spells CASSRRRSSSYNSPLHC. DNA of the CDR3: TGTGCCAGCAGCCGCCGCAGGTCGAGCTCCTATAATTCACCCCTCCACTGT.

This clonotype turned up a few times. The chain joins TRBV3-1 to TRBJ2-4; 7 bases line up with TRBD2. Germline assignment: CDR1 LGHDT and CDR2 YNNKEL (reference sequence). Unmatched junction bases numbered 10, after V lost 1 base and J lost 1 base. The length of the CDR3 is 18 residues. The CDR3 DNA reads TGTGCCAGCAGCCAAGTTGGGGGAAGCGGGGAGGCCAAAAACATTCAGTACTTC. Residues: CASSQVGGSGEAKNIQYF.

This chain links TRBV20-1 with TRBJ2-3, with no clear D. Germline V gives CDR1 DFQATT, CDR2 SNEGSKA (reference sequence). The germline V and J ends were trimmed by 3 bases and 1 base, with 17 bases remaining between them. The CDR3 is made up of 16 amino acids. The CDR3 region has the DNA TGCAGTGCTAGTAACCCGGATAGGGCTCGCACAGATACGCAGTATTTT. It is translated as CSASNPDRARTDTQYF.

The chain carries TRBV2 and TRBJ1-4; 7 nucleotides agree with TRBD1. The CDR3 loop spans 14 amino acids. CDR1 and CDR2 (germline): SNHLY, FYNNEI. V shed 2 bases and J 8 bases; nucleotides not matched to a gene: 5. The CDR3: CASSERQGGEKLFF. The CDR3 DNA follows: TGTGCCAGCAGTGAAAGGCAGGGGGGGGAAAAACTGTTTTTT.

This clonotype has a handful of counts. The rearrangement links TRBV5-5 to TRBJ2-7, with TRBD1 identical over 7 bases. Germline trimming cut 0 bases from V and 4 bases from J; bases unmatched to any gene: 10. CDR3 length: 16 residues. The germline V gene has CDR1 SGHKS and CDR2 YYEKEE (reference sequence). The CDR3 sequence is CASSLAQGTASYEQYF. The CDR3 DNA reads as TGTGCCAGCAGCTTGGCCCAGGGGACAGCATCGTACGAGCAGTACTTC.

A few counts support this clonotype. This chain uses TRBV27 with TRBJ2-7, with D unresolved. Per germline, CDR1 MNHEY and CDR2 SMNVEV (reference sequence). Deletions cut 2 bases from V and 5 bases from J, with 10 bases between. This CDR3 is 13 amino acids long. The CDR3 region has the DNA TGTGCCAGCAGTTTAATGGTGGCAGACGAGCAGTACTTC. Translation: CASSLMVADEQYF.

V is TRBV27 and J is TRBJ1-2, with unresolved D. This CDR3 is 15 amino acids long. The germline gives CDR1 MNHEY, CDR2 SMNVEV (reference sequence). Trimming removed 3 bases from V and 3 bases from J, with 14 bases in between. The CDR3 region is CASSFDPVWDYGYTF. DNA for the CDR3: TGTGCCAGCAGTTTCGATCCGGTGTGGGACTATGGCTACACCTTC.

V usage is TRBV29-1 and J usage is TRBJ2-5, with a tentative D call TRBD2 (7 bases). The J call may be incorrect, as the DNA end agrees better with TRBJ2-7. Germline values: CDR1 SQVTM, CDR2 ANQGSEA. The CDR3 contains 12 residues. The CDR3 sequence is CSVFGGPDEQYF. CDR3 sequence (DNA): TGCAGCGTTTTCGGGGGGCCCGACGAGCAGTACTTC.

This clonotype was observed a few times. The chain links TRBV6-1 to TRBJ1-2; 8 bases fit TRBD1. The junction had 11 bases not matched to a gene; V was cut back by 6 bases and J by 8 bases. Germline V gene data show CDR1 as MNHNS and CDR2 as SASEGT. This CDR3 has 14 residues. The CDR3: CASSPTGGDRGYTF. CDR3 sequence (DNA): TGTGCCAGCAGCCCTACAGGGGGTGACAGGGGCTACACCTTC.

This chain links TRBV7-9 with TRBJ1-5; D is unclear. V gave up 3 bases and J gave up 1 base, with 19 bases separating them. This CDR3 is 18 amino acids long. Germline V gene data show CDR1 as SEHNR and CDR2 as FQNEAQ (reference sequence). The CDR3 DNA sequence: TGTGCCAGCAGCTTTGCGGGCAGAGTTGGAGGGAGCAATCAGCCCCAGCATTTT. This translates into CASSFAGRVGGSNQPQHF.

This clonotype was seen more than once but under ten times. The V and J genes are TRBV29-1 and TRBJ2-4; 9 bases map to TRBD2. The end of the DNA fits TRBJ2-5 better, so the J call may be wrong. From germline, CDR1 is SQVTM and CDR2 ANQGSEA. The CDR3 contains 16 residues. The CDR3 protein is CSVEDHWAGGVETQYF. As DNA, the CDR3 is TGCAGCGTTGAAGATCACTGGGCGGGAGGGGTTGAGACCCAGTACTTC.